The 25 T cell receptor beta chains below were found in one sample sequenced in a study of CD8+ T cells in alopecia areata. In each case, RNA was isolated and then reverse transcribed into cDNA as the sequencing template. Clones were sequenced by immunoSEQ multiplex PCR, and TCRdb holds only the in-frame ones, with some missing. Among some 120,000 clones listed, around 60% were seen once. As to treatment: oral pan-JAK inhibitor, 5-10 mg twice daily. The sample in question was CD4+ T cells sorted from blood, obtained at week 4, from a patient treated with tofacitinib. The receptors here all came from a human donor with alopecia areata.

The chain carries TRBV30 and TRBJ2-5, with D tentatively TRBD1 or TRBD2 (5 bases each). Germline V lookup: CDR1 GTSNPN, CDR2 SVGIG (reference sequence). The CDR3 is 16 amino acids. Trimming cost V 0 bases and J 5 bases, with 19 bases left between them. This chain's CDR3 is CAWSVLGGPEWETQYF. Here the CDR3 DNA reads TGTGCCTGGAGTGTACTTGGGGGACCAGAATGGGAGACCCAGTACTTC.

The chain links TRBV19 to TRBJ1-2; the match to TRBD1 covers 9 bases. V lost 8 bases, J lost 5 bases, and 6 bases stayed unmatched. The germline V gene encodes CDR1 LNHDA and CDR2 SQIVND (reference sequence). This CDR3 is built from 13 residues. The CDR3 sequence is CASGAGTGYGYTF. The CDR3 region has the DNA TGTGCCAGTGGGGCCGGGACAGGGTATGGCTACACCTTC.

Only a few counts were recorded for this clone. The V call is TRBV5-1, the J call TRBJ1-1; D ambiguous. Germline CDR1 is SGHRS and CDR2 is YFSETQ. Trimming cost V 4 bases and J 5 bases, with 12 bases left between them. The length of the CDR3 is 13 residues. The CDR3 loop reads CASSPGISTEAFF. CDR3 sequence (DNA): TGCGCCAGCAGCCCCGGAATCAGTACTGAAGCTTTCTTT.

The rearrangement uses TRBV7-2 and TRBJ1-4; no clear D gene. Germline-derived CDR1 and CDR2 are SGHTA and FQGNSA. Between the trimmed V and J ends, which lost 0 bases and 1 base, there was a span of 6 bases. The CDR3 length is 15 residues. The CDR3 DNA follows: TGTGCCAGCAGCTTAGCGTACGGAACTAATGAAAAACTGTTTTTT. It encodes CASSLAYGTNEKLFF.

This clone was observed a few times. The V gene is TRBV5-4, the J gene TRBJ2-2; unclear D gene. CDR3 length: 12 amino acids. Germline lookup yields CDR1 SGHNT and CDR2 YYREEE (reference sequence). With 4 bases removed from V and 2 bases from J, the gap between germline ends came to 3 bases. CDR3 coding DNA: TGTGCCAGCAGCCCAAACACCGGGGAGCTGTTTTTT. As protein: CASSPNTGELFF.

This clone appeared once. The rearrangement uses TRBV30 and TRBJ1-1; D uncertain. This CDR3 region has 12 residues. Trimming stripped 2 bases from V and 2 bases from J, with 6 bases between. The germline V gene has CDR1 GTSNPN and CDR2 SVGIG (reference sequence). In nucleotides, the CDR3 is TGTGCCTGGAGTCCGTCCAACACTGAAGCTTTCTTT. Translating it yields CAWSPSNTEAFF.

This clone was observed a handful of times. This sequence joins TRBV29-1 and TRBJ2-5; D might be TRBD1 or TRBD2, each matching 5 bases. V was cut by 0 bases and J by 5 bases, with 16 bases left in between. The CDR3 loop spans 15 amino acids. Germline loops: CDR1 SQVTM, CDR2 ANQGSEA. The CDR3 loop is CSVEDPGQGGETQYF. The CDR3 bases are TGCAGCGTTGAAGATCCAGGGCAGGGCGGGGAGACCCAGTACTTC. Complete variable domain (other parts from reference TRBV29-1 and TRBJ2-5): SAVISQKPSRDICQRGTSLTIQCQVDSQVTMMFWYRQQPGQSLTLIATANQGSEATYESGFVIDKFPISRPNLTFSTLTVSNMSPEDSSIYLCSVEDPGQGGETQYFGPGTRLLVL.

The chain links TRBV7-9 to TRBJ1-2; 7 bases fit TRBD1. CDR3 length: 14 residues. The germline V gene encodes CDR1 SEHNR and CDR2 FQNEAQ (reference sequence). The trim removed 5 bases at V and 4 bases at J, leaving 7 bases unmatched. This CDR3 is CASSRRDSPYGYTF. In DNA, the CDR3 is TGTGCCAGCAGCCGAAGGGACAGCCCCTATGGCTACACCTTC.

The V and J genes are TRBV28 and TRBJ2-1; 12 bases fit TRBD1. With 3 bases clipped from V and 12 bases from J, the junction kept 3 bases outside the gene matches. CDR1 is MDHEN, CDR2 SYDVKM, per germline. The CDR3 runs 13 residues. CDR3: CASSLGTGGAQFF. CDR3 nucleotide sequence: TGTGCCAGCAGTTTGGGGACAGGGGGCGCGCAGTTCTTC.

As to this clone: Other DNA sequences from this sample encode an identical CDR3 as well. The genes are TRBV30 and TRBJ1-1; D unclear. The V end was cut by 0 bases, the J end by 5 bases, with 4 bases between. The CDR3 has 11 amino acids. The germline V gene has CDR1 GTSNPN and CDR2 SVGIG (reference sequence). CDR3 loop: CAWSVLTEAFF. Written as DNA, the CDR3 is TGTGCCTGGAGTGTTCTAACTGAAGCTTTCTTT.

The CDR3: CASSLGAGDVEDTQYF. In nucleotides, the CDR3 is TGTGCCAGCAGCTTGGGGGCGGGAGATGTTGAAGATACGCAGTATTTT. This chain joins TRBV5-4 and TRBJ2-3; 7 nucleotides match TRBD2. The germline CDR1 and CDR2 sequences are SGHNT and YYREEE (reference sequence). The CDR3 has 16 residues. J lost 5 bases, V lost 0 bases, and 9 bases had no gene match.

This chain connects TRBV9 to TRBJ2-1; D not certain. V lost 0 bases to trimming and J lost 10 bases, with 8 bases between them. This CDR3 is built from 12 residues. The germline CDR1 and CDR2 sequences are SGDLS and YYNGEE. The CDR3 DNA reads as TGTGCCAGCAGCGTAGACGGCCAGGAGCAGTTCTTC. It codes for CASSVDGQEQFF.

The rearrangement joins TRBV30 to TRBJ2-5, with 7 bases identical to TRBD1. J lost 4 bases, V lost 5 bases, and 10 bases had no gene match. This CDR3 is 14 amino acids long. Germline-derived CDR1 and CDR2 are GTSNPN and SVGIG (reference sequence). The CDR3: CAWDPARQGETQYF. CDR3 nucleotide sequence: TGTGCCTGGGACCCCGCGCGACAGGGAGAGACCCAGTACTTC.

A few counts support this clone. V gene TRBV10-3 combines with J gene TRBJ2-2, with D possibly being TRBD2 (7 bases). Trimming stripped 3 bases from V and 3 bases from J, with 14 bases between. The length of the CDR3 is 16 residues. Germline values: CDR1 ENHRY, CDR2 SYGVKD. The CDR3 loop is CAISDLGGRDTGELFF. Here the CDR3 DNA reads TGTGCCATCAGTGATCTGGGGGGGCGCGACACCGGGGAGCTGTTTTTT.

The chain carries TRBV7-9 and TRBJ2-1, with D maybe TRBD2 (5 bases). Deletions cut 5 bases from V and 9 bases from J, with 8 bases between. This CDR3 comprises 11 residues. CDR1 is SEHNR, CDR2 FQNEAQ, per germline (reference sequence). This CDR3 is CASSPGSEQFF. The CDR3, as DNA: TGTGCCAGCAGCCCGGGGAGTGAGCAGTTCTTC.

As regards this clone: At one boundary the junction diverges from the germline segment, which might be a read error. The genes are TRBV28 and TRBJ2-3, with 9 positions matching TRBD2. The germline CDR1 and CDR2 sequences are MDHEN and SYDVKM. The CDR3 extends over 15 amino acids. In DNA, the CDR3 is TGTGCCAGCAGTTTGGAGACTAGCGGCACGGATACGCAGTATTTT. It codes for CASSLETSGTDTQYF. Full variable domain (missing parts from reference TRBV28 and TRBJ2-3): DVKVTQSSRYLVKRTGEKVFLECVQDMDHENMFWYRQDPGLGLRLIYFSYDVKMKEKGDIPEGYSVSREKKERFSLILESASTNQTSMYLCASSLETSGTDTQYFGPGTRLTVL.

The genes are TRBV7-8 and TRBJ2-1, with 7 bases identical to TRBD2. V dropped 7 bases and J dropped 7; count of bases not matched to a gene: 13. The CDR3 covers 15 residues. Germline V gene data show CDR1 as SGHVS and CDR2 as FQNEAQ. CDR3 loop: CASTWAVGGKNEQFF. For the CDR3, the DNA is TGTGCCAGCACCTGGGCTGTGGGGGGGAAGAATGAGCAGTTCTTC.

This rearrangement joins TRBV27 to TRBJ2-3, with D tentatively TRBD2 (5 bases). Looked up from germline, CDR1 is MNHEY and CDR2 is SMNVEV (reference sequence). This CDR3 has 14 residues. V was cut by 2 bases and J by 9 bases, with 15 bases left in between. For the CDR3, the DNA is TGTGCCAGCAGTTTAACGTTAGGCCCGGGAACGCAGTATTTT. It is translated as CASSLTLGPGTQYF.

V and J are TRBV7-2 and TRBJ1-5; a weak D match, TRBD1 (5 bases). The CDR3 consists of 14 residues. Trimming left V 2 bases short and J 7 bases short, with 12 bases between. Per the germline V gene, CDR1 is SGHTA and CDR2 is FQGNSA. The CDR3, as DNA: TGTGCCAGCAGCTTACAGGGAAGGAGGCAGCCCCAGCATTTT. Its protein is CASSLQGRRQPQHF.

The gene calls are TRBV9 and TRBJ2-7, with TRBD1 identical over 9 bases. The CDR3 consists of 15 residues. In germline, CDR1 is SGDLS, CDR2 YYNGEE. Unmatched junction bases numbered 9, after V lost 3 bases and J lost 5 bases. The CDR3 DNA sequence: TGTGCCAGCAGCGGGACCGGACAGGGGATCCACGAGCAGTACTTC. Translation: CASSGTGQGIHEQYF. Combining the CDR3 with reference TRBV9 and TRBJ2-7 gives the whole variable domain DSGVTQTPKHLITATGQRVTLRCSPRSGDLSVYWYQQSLDQGLQFLIQYYNGEERAKGNILERFSAQQFPDLHSELNLSSLELGDSALYFCASSGTGQGIHEQYFGPGTRLTVT.

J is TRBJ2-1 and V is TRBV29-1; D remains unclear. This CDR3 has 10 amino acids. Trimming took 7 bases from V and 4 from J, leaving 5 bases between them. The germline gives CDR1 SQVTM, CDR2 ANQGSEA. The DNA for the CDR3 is TGCAGCGGTTATTACAATGAGCAGTTCTTC. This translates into CSGYYNEQFF.

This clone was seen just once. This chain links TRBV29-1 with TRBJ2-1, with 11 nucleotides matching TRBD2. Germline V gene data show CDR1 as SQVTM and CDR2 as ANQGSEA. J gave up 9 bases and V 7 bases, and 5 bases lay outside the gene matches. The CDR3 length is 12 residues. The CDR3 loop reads CSGRTSGREQFF. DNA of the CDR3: TGCAGCGGCAGGACTAGCGGGCGTGAGCAGTTCTTC.

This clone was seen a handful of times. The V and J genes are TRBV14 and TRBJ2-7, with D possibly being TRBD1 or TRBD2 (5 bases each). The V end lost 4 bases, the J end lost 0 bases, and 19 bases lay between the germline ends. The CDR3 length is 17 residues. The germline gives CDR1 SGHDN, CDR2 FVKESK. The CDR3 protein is CASSLGPFGDRSYEQYF. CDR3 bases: TGTGCCAGCAGCCTTGGCCCTTTCGGGGACCGCTCCTACGAGCAGTACTTC.

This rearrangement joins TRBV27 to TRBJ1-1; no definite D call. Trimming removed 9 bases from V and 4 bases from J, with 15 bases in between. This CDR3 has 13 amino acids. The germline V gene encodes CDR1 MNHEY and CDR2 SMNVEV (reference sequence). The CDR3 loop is CASSLGRTTEAFF. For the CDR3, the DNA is TGTGCCAGTAGCCTTGGTCGGACCACTGAAGCTTTCTTT.

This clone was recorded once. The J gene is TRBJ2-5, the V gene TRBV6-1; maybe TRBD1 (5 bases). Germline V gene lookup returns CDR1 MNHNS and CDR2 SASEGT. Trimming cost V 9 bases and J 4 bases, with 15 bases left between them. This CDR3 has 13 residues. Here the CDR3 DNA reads TGTGCCAGTATGTTGGGGCCAGCAGAGACCCAGTACTTC. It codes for CASMLGPAETQYF.